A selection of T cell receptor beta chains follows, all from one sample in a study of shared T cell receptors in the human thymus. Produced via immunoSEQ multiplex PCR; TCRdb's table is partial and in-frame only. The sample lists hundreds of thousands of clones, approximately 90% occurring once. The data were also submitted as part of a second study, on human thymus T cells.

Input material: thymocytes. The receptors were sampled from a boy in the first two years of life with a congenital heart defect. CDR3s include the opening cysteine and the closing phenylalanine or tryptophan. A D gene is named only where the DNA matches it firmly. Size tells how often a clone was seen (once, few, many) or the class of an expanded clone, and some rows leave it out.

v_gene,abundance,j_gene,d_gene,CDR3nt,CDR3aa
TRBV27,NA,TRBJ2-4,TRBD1,TGTGCCAGCAGTTTTCCGGGACAGGGGGTCCTCAAAAACATTCAGTACTTC,CASSFPGQGVLKNIQYF
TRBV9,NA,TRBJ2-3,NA,TGTGCCAGCAGCGTAGGGCAGGGGAGCACAGATACGCAGTATTTT,CASSVGQGSTDTQYF
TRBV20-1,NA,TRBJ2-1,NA,TGCAGTGCTGTACGGGATGAGCAGTTCTTC,CSAVRDEQFF
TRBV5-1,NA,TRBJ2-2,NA,TGCGCCAGCAGCCCTTCCGGGATGAACACCGGGGAGCTGTTTTTT,CASSPSGMNTGELFF
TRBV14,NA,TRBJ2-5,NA,TGTGCCAGCAGCCAAGTCGAGGCTAGCGACACGTACCAAGAGACCCAGTACTTC,CASSQVEASDTYQETQYF
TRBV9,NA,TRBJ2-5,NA,TGTGCCAGCAGCTTTTCCGGGAACCAAGAGACCCAGTACTTC,CASSFSGNQETQYF
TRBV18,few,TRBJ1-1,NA,TGTGCCAGCTCACAGGAAGGGGACACTGAAGCTTTCTTT,CASSQEGDTEAFF
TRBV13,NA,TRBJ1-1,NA,TGTGCCAGCAGTTGGGCAGGTCACACTGAAGCTTTCTTT,CASSWAGHTEAFF
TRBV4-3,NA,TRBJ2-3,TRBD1,TGCGCCAGCAGCCAAGATCATACAGGGGCTACTAGCACAGATACGCAGTATTTT,CASSQDHTGATSTDTQYF
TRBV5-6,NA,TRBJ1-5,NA,TGTGCCAGCAGCTTGTCGAGAGGTCATAGCAATCAGCCCCAGCATTTT,CASSLSRGHSNQPQHF
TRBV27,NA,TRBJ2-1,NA,TGTGCCAGCAGTTTAGGCCCTAGCTTCGATGAGCAGTTCTTC,CASSLGPSFDEQFF
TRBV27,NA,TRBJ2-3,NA,TGTGCCAGCAGTTTAACACGGGGAGATACGCAGTATTTT,CASSLTRGDTQYF
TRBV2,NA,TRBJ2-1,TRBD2,TGTGCCAGCAGTGACACTAGCGGGAGTTCCAATGAGCAGTTCTTC,CASSDTSGSSNEQFF
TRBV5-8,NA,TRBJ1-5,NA,TGTGCCAGCAGCCCCCAGGGACTGTATGATTATCAGCCCCAGCATTTT,CASSPQGLYDYQPQHF
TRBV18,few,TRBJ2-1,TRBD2,TGTGCCAGCTCACCCCGGACGCAATCGGGGGGCTCCTACAATGAGCAGTTCTTC,CASSPRTQSGGSYNEQFF
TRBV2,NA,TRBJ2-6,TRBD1,TGTGCCACCCCAGGGACAGGGGGCCCTGGGGCCAACGTCCTGACTTTC,CATPGTGGPGANVLTF
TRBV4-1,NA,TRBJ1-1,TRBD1,TGCGCCAGCAGCCAAGAGCCCGGGACAGATAAAGAGGGCACTGAAGCTTTCTTT,CASSQEPGTDKEGTEAFF
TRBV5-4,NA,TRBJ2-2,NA,TGTGCCAGCAGCCCGATACCCCCCAGGGGTGGAAACACCGGGGAGCTGTTTTTT,CASSPIPPRGGNTGELFF
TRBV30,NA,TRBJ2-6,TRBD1,TGTGCCTGGAGTGTTTATAGGGGACAGGGTGCCGGGGCCAACGTCCTGACTTTC,CAWSVYRGQGAGANVLTF
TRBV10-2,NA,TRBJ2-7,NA,TGCGCCAGCAGCGGAGACAGTTCCTACGAGCAGTACTTC,CASSGDSSYEQYF
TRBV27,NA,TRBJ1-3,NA,TGTGCCAGCAGTCTACAGGGTCCCCGGGATGAACAGATCTCTGGAAACACCATATATTTT,CASSLQGPRDEQISGNTIYF
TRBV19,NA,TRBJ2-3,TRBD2,TGTGCCAGTAGTCTACTAGCGGGAGAACGTAAGGCTAACGATACGCAGTATTTT,CASSLLAGERKANDTQYF
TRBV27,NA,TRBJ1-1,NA,TGTGCCAGCAGTCCCGCGTGCGCAGGCGAGGCTTTCTTT,CASSPACAGEAFF